Following are 21 T cell receptor beta chains from one sample sequenced in a study of shared T cell receptors in the human thymus. Clones were sequenced by immunoSEQ multiplex PCR, and TCRdb holds only the in-frame ones, with some missing. The sample has about 730,000 clones, approximately 83% seen once. This same sample was also part of a study on human thymus T cells.

Input material: thymocytes. Receptors were obtained from a girl in the first two years of life with a congenital heart defect.

The chain uses TRBV15 and TRBJ2-3, with a tentative D call TRBD1 (6 bases). Trimming left V 2 bases short and J 6 bases short, with 12 bases between. The CDR3 sequence is 14 residues long. The germline V gene encodes CDR1 LNHNV and CDR2 YYDKDF (reference sequence). The CDR3 protein is CATSRNQGWDTQYF. As DNA, the CDR3 is TGTGCCACCAGCAGAAATCAGGGGTGGGATACGCAGTATTTT.

This clone appeared a single time. The CDR3 here is CASSHGGDRYWKNIQYF. The CDR3 DNA reads TGCGCCAGCAGCCATGGGGGGGACCGTTACTGGAAAAACATTCAGTACTTC. The chain recombines TRBV4-1 with TRBJ2-4, with 7 bases aligning to TRBD2. Looked up from germline, CDR1 is MGHRA and CDR2 is YSYEKL. The V segment lost 3 bases and the J segment 4 bases; nucleotides outside the gene matches: 12. The CDR3 spans 17 residues.

J is TRBJ2-2 and V is TRBV6-4; 8 nucleotides line up with TRBD2. This CDR3 has 14 residues. V was pared by 8 bases and J by 7 bases, with 9 bases of the junction left unmatched. CDR1 and CDR2 from the germline V gene are MRHNA and SNTAGT. The CDR3, as DNA: TGTGCCAGCCGAATCAGCGGGGGTCGCGGGGAGCTGTTTTTT. Its translation is CASRISGGRGELFF.

The V gene is TRBV7-9, the J gene TRBJ1-5; D is perhaps TRBD1 (5 bases). This CDR3 comprises 13 residues. Germline-derived CDR1 and CDR2 are SEHNR and FQNEAQ (reference sequence). Trimming took 5 bases from V and 9 from J, leaving 14 bases between them. The CDR3 DNA sequence: TGTGCCAGCAGCCCCCGGCGGGGGGGGCCCCAGCATTTT. This encodes CASSPRRGGPQHF.

The V gene is TRBV6-5, the J gene TRBJ2-7, with TRBD2 as a possible D gene (6 bases). V was cut by 5 bases and J by 2 bases, with 16 bases left in between. The CDR3 is 15 amino acids. Germline CDR1 is MNHEY and CDR2 is SVGAGI. This chain's CDR3 is CASSVTSKWPYEQYF. The CDR3 DNA sequence: TGTGCCAGCAGTGTTACTAGCAAATGGCCCTACGAGCAGTACTTC.

As concerns this clone: Within the sample, other DNA sequences also encode this same CDR3. The V and J genes are TRBV5-6 and TRBJ1-5; 7 bases are a match to TRBD1. CDR1 is SGHDT, CDR2 YYEEEE, per germline. V shed 2 bases and J 6 bases; nucleotides not matched to a gene: 5. CDR3 size: 14 residues. CDR3 in amino acids: CASSLGQGGQPQHF. The CDR3 DNA is TGTGCCAGCAGCTTAGGTCAGGGGGGTCAGCCCCAGCATTTT. The full variable domain, with the rest looked up from reference TRBV5-6 and TRBJ1-5, is DAGVTQSPTHLIKTRGQQVTLRCSPKSGHDTVSWYQQALGQGPQFIFQYYEEEERQRGNFPDRFSGHQFPNYSSELNVNALLLGDSALYLCASSLGQGGQPQHFGDGTRLSIL.

Only one count was recorded for this clone. The rearrangement uses TRBV12-5 and TRBJ2-5; 7 nucleotides match TRBD1. Germline loops: CDR1 LGHNT, CDR2 FRNRAP. With V trimmed by 4 bases and J by 5 bases, 16 bases remained unmatched. The CDR3 consists of 17 residues. CDR3 residues: CASGSGDRKGAGETQYF. The CDR3 DNA follows: TGTGCTAGTGGTTCCGGCGACCGAAAGGGGGCTGGGGAGACCCAGTACTTC.

The chain uses TRBV4-1 and TRBJ1-4; 10 nucleotides match TRBD1. V was clipped by 1 base and J by 6 bases; unmatched bases: 2. The CDR3 has 15 amino acids. Looked up from germline, CDR1 is MGHRA and CDR2 is YSYEKL. In nucleotides, the CDR3 is TGCGCCAGCAGCCAAGTAGACAGGGGGCATGAAAAACTGTTTTTT. Encoded protein: CASSQVDRGHEKLFF.

This clone has more than one count but fewer than ten. J is TRBJ2-5 and V is TRBV29-1; D possibly corresponds to TRBD1 (6 bases). CDR1 is SQVTM and CDR2 is ANQGSEA in the germline V gene. Trimming cost V 4 bases and J 9 bases, with 24 bases left between them. The CDR3 contains 15 residues. For the CDR3, the DNA is TGCAGCGTTGTGGACAGAAACTTTGTCCAAGGGGCCCAGTACTTC. Translating gives CSVVDRNFVQGAQYF.

The chain has TRBV5-4 and TRBJ1-1; D unclear. The CDR3 extends over 16 amino acids. The ends were cut back, 2 bases at V and 5 bases at J, with 19 bases in the middle. Germline V CDR1 and CDR2: SGHNT, YYREEE (reference sequence). CDR3 loop: CASSFSFIGVSTEAFF. The CDR3 DNA sequence: TGTGCCAGCAGCTTCAGTTTTATCGGGGTATCGACTGAAGCTTTCTTT.

The chain is built from TRBV9 and TRBJ1-1, with 9 bases aligning to TRBD1. The trim removed 1 base at V and 7 bases at J, leaving 5 bases unmatched. CDR1 is SGDLS and CDR2 is YYNGEE in the germline V gene. This CDR3 region has 14 residues. The CDR3 loop is CASSVRDRECEAFF. The DNA of the CDR3 is TGTGCCAGCAGCGTACGGGACAGGGAGTGTGAAGCTTTCTTT.

About this clone itself: Other DNA variants within this sample encode the same CDR3. V gene TRBV5-6 combines with J gene TRBJ1-2; TRBD1 might be the D (6 bases). V gave up 1 base and J gave up 4 bases, with 8 bases separating them. CDR1 is SGHDT, CDR2 YYEEEE, per germline. The CDR3 is 13 amino acids. The CDR3 reads CASSLRGTYGYTF. The DNA of the CDR3 is TGTGCCAGCAGCTTGAGGGGGACCTATGGCTACACCTTC.

The J gene is TRBJ2-7, the V gene TRBV5-1; the match to TRBD2 covers 9 bases. Per germline, CDR1 SGHRS and CDR2 YFSETQ. The CDR3 is 14 residues long. V lost 0 bases and J lost 6; bases outside the gene matches: 4. CDR3 in amino acids: CASSLGLAGLEQYF. CDR3 nucleotides: TGCGCCAGCAGCTTGGGGCTAGCGGGGCTCGAGCAGTACTTC.

The chain recombines TRBV4-3 with TRBJ1-6; TRBD1 matches at 7 bases. Germline V gene lookup returns CDR1 LGHNA and CDR2 YSLEER. CDR3 length: 15 amino acids. The V segment lost 3 bases and the J segment 9 bases; nucleotides outside the gene matches: 8. CDR3 region: CASSHRQGVSSPLHF. CDR3 DNA sequence: TGCGCCAGCAGCCATCGACAGGGAGTCAGTTCACCCCTCCACTTT.

This sequence joins TRBV19 and TRBJ1-1; no clear D. The CDR3 runs to 13 residues. Trimming removed 1 base from V and 5 bases from J, with 8 bases in between. Germline lookup yields CDR1 LNHDA and CDR2 SQIVND (reference sequence). CDR3 DNA sequence: TGTGCCAGTAGTATAGTCGGAGGGACTGAAGCTTTCTTT. Translated: CASSIVGGTEAFF.

This rearrangement joins TRBV27 to TRBJ2-1; 13 positions match TRBD2. This CDR3 spans 18 amino acids. Trimming at V came to 0 bases and at J to 4 bases, leaving 6 bases not matched to a gene. CDR1 is MNHEY, CDR2 SMNVEV, per germline (reference sequence). The CDR3 protein is CASSLSYLTSGGYNEQFF. The CDR3 DNA reads as TGTGCCAGCAGTTTATCTTACCTGACTAGCGGGGGGTACAATGAGCAGTTCTTC.

This clone was counted once. V usage is TRBV11-2 and J usage is TRBJ2-5; 10 bases fit TRBD1. CDR3 length: 18 residues. With 5 bases clipped from V and 5 bases from J, the junction kept 17 bases outside the gene matches. The germline CDR1 and CDR2 sequences are SGHAT and FQNNGV. CDR3 residues: CASSLELWDRGGGETQYF. CDR3 in DNA: TGTGCCAGCAGCCTCGAACTCTGGGACAGGGGCGGTGGGGAGACCCAGTACTTC. The full variable domain, rest sourced from reference TRBV11-2 and TRBJ2-5, is EAGVAQSPRYKIIEKRQSVAFWCNPISGHATLYWYQQILGQGPKLLIQFQNNGVVDDSQLPKDRFSAERLKGVDSTLKIQPAKLEDSAVYLCASSLELWDRGGGETQYFGPGTRLLVL.

A single count supports this clone. The V call is TRBV18, the J call TRBJ1-2; tentative D call: TRBD1 (5 bases). Trimming left V 6 bases short and J 4 bases short, with 12 bases between. The CDR3 length is 13 residues. Germline-derived CDR1 and CDR2 are KGHSH and LQKENI. The chain's CDR3 is CASSLDSPYGYTF. The CDR3 DNA is TGTGCCAGCTCGCTTGACAGTCCCTATGGCTACACCTTC.

The rearrangement uses TRBV12-5 and TRBJ1-2, with D uncertain. CDR1 LGHNT and CDR2 FRNRAP come from the germline V gene. The CDR3 runs 15 residues. The V end was cut by 3 bases, the J end by 1 base, with 12 bases between. The CDR3 loop is CASGFGRPLNYGYTF. CDR3 coding DNA: TGTGCTAGTGGTTTTGGCAGGCCTCTTAACTATGGCTACACCTTC.

This clone appeared a few times. The genes are TRBV28 and TRBJ2-7, with TRBD1 identical over 8 bases. Germline lookup yields CDR1 MDHEN and CDR2 SYDVKM. Trimming at V came to 6 bases and at J to 4 bases, leaving 23 bases not matched to a gene. The CDR3 contains 19 residues. In DNA, the CDR3 is TGTGCCAGCAGCCTTATCCGAATACCTCGCCGGGACAGGAATTACGAGCAGTACTTC. Amino acid sequence: CASSLIRIPRRDRNYEQYF.

The gene calls are TRBV11-2 and TRBJ1-4, with 7 bases fitting TRBD1. Trimming cost V 6 bases and J 0 bases; bases outside gene matches: 16. From germline, CDR1 is SGHAT and CDR2 FQNNGV. The CDR3 sequence is 19 residues long. For the CDR3, the DNA is TGTGCCAGCAGAAATACAGGGGATACGGGGTATGCAACTAATGAAAAACTGTTTTTT. Its protein is CASRNTGDTGYATNEKLFF.